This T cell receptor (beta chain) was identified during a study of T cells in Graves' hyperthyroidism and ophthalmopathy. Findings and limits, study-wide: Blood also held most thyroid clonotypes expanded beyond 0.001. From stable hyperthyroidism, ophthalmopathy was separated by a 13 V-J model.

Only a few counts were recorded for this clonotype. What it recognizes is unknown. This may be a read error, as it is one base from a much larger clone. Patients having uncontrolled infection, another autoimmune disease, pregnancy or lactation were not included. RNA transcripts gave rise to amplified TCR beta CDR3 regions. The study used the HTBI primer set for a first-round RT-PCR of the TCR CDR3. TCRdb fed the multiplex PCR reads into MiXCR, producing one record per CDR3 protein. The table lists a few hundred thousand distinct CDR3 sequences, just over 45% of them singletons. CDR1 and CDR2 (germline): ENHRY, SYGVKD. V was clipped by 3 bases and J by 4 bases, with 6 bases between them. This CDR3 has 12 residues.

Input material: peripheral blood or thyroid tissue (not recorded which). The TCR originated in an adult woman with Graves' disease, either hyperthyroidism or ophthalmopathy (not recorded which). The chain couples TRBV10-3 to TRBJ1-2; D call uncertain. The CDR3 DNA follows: TGTGCCATCAGTGAAGTCGCCTATGGCTACACCTTC. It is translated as CAISEVAYGYTF.